The 25 T cell receptor beta chains in this list originate from one sample, sequenced in a study of early stage breast cancer tumors. The data were produced by immunoSEQ multiplex PCR, yet TCRdb's version contains in-frame clones alone and is incomplete. The sample includes tens of thousands of clones, roughly three quarters of them seen just once. Sequenced sample: blood. Receptors originate from a person aged 55 to 75 with breast cancer.

The chain carries TRBV11-2 and TRBJ2-1; D call uncertain. The germline CDR1 and CDR2 sequences are SGHAT and FQNNGV. CDR3 length: 11 amino acids. V lost 2 bases and J 12 bases, leaving 8 bases between the germline ends. The CDR3 sequence is CASSLSQRQFF. DNA for the CDR3: TGTGCCAGCAGCTTAAGCCAGAGGCAGTTCTTC.

The CDR3 reads CASSENNYGYTF. CDR3 bases: TGTGCCAGCAGTGAGAACAACTATGGCTACACCTTC. The chain combines TRBV2 with TRBJ1-2, with no clear D. This CDR3 comprises 12 residues. Germline CDR1 and CDR2: SNHLY and FYNNEI. The V end was cut by 3 bases, the J end by 2 bases, with 4 bases between.

The chain recombines TRBV13 with TRBJ1-4; TRBD1 matches at 7 bases. This CDR3 has 15 amino acids. V shed 2 bases, J shed 4 bases, and the junction held 4 bases outside the gene matches. Germline values: CDR1 PRHDT, CDR2 FYEKMQ (reference sequence). The CDR3 DNA is TGTGCCAGCAGCTTAAACCGACAGGGTAATGAAAAACTGTTTTTT. Translation gives CASSLNRQGNEKLFF.

The chain couples TRBV2 to TRBJ2-1, with 8 bases lining up with TRBD2. Germline lookup yields CDR1 SNHLY and CDR2 FYNNEI. The CDR3 has 16 residues. V trimming: 1 base; J trimming: 8 bases; junction bases outside the gene matches: 10. The CDR3 DNA reads TGTGCCAGCAGTGAAGATCAAGCGGGAGTTAGTGATGAGCAGTTCTTC. Its translation is CASSEDQAGVSDEQFF.

The chain is built from TRBV4-1 and TRBJ2-1, with D perhaps being TRBD1 or TRBD2 (5 bases each). The V gene's germline CDR1 is MGHRA and CDR2 YSYEKL. The CDR3 length is 14 residues. V shed 4 bases and J shed 5 bases, with 12 bases lying between them. CDR3 loop: CASSRDAVDNEQFF. For the CDR3, the DNA is TGCGCCAGCAGCCGGGACGCCGTAGACAATGAGCAGTTCTTC.

The V and J genes are TRBV15 and TRBJ1-5; D is possibly TRBD1 (5 bases). This CDR3 is 14 amino acids long. In germline, CDR1 is LNHNV, CDR2 YYDKDF (reference sequence). The ends were cut back, 0 bases at V and 9 bases at J, with 12 bases in the middle. CDR3 sequence reads: CATSRDGEGSPQHF. The CDR3 DNA follows: TGTGCCACCAGCAGAGACGGTGAGGGGTCGCCCCAGCATTTT.

This chain uses TRBV7-2 with TRBJ1-5, with D tentatively TRBD1 (5 bases). CDR1 is SGHTA and CDR2 is FQGNSA in the germline V gene. V was shortened by 1 base and J by 0 bases, with 16 bases between the two germline ends. CDR3 size: 18 residues. This CDR3 reads CASSLGVAGTYSNQPQHF. The CDR3 DNA sequence: TGTGCCAGCAGCTTAGGGGTCGCTGGGACCTATAGCAATCAGCCCCAGCATTTT.

V usage is TRBV7-2 and J usage is TRBJ2-3; D perhaps matches TRBD2 (5 bases). The CDR3 loop spans 13 amino acids. The ends were cut back, 2 bases at V and 5 bases at J, with 8 bases in the middle. Germline V gene data show CDR1 as SGHTA and CDR2 as FQGNSA. Here the CDR3 reads CASSLSGLDTQYF. Written as DNA, the CDR3 is TGTGCCAGCAGCTTATCCGGACTAGATACGCAGTATTTT.

As to this clone: In the same sample, other DNA sequences code for this CDR3. V is TRBV15 and J is TRBJ2-7; TRBD1 agrees at 9 bases. Germline CDR1 LNHNV, CDR2 YYDKDF (reference sequence). The length of the CDR3 is 13 residues. With 3 bases clipped from V and 3 bases from J, the junction kept 0 bases outside the gene matches. CDR3 amino acids: CATSRDRGYEQYF. The CDR3 DNA is TGTGCCACCAGCAGGGACAGGGGCTACGAGCAGTACTTC.

V gene TRBV19 combines with J gene TRBJ2-7; D is undetermined. Between the trimmed V and J ends, which lost 1 base and 6 bases, there was a span of 10 bases. Germline V CDR1 and CDR2: LNHDA, SQIVND (reference sequence). CDR3 size: 13 residues. The chain's CDR3 is CASSIGLRREQYF. The CDR3 nucleotides read TGTGCCAGTAGTATAGGCCTCCGGCGCGAGCAGTACTTC.

The CDR3 reads CASSEGPGHQYEQYF. The CDR3 coding sequence is TGTGCCAGCAGTGAAGGGCCGGGACACCAATACGAGCAGTACTTC. The rearrangement links TRBV6-1 to TRBJ2-7; a possible D gene is TRBD1 (6 bases). Germline lookup yields CDR1 MNHNS and CDR2 SASEGT. Trimming pared 1 base from V and 4 bases from J, leaving 14 bases between. CDR3 length: 15 amino acids.

As concerns this clone: Other DNA sequences in this sample translate to the same CDR3. V gene TRBV29-1 combines with J gene TRBJ2-1, with D hard to call. V was cut by 0 bases and J by 7 bases, with 7 bases left in between. Germline loops: CDR1 SQVTM, CDR2 ANQGSEA. The CDR3 spans 12 residues. The CDR3 nucleotides read TGCAGCGTTGAAGATCTGGGGAATGAGCAGTTCTTC. Encoded protein: CSVEDLGNEQFF.

In this sample, this clone turned up once. The chain joins TRBV5-5 to TRBJ2-4; 11 nucleotides match TRBD2. V lost 4 bases, J lost 6 bases, and 6 bases stayed unmatched. The CDR3 totals 15 residues. CDR1 is SGHKS, CDR2 YYEKEE, per germline (reference sequence). The CDR3 loop is CASSPLAGAGNIQYF. DNA of the CDR3: TGTGCCAGCAGCCCACTAGCGGGAGCTGGAAACATTCAGTACTTC. The variable domain in full, with the rest retrieved from reference TRBV5-5 and TRBJ2-4, is DAGVTQSPTHLIKTRGQQVTLRCSPISGHKSVSWYQQVLGQGPQFIFQYYEKEERGRGNFPDRFSARQFPNYSSELNVNALLLGDSALYLCASSPLAGAGNIQYFGAGTRLSVL.

As DNA, the CDR3 is TGTGCCAGCCGGGACTCCCAAGGGAATCAGCCCCAGCATTTT. Residues: CASRDSQGNQPQHF. The chain is built from TRBV28 and TRBJ1-5; maybe TRBD1 (5 bases). Germline CDR1 is MDHEN and CDR2 is SYDVKM. The CDR3 has 14 amino acids. The V gene lost 8 bases and the J gene lost 4 bases, with 15 bases spanning the gap.

In DNA, the CDR3 is TGTGCCAGCAGCCTTGCCCAGACAAATCTAGCGGGAGGGAGCACAGATACGCAGTATTTT. Translated: CASSLAQTNLAGGSTDTQYF. V gene TRBV7-6 combines with J gene TRBJ2-3; TRBD2 aligns across 12 bases. Per germline, CDR1 SGHVS and CDR2 FNYEAQ. The CDR3 spans 20 residues. J gave up 0 bases and V 5 bases, and 15 bases lay outside the gene matches.

This chain uses TRBV5-8 with TRBJ1-6; D unclear. Germline values: CDR1 SGHTS, CDR2 YDEGEE. V was trimmed by 5 bases and J by 0 bases, leaving 12 bases between them. The CDR3 sequence is 16 residues long. The CDR3: CASRGEVPSYNSPLHF. Written as DNA, the CDR3 is TGTGCCAGCAGGGGTGAGGTCCCCTCCTATAATTCACCCCTCCACTTT.

The chain uses TRBV6-5 and TRBJ1-2; unclear D gene. The length of the CDR3 is 14 residues. The ends were cut back, 4 bases at V and 4 bases at J, with 13 bases in the middle. The germline gives CDR1 MNHEY, CDR2 SVGAGI. The CDR3 sequence: CASSWRGFGYGYTF. For the CDR3, the DNA is TGTGCCAGCAGTTGGCGGGGATTTGGCTATGGCTACACCTTC.

The rearrangement uses TRBV20-1 and TRBJ2-1; D may be TRBD2 (5 bases). CDR3 length equals 10 residues. Trimming removed 3 bases at V and 10 bases at J, with 7 bases between. Germline V gene sequence: CDR1 DFQATT, CDR2 SNEGSKA (reference sequence). The CDR3 DNA follows: TGCAGTGCTAGCCCGGGGGAGCAGTTCTTC. Its protein product is CSASPGEQFF.

This rearrangement joins TRBV12-2 to TRBJ2-7; the table calls TRBD1, which could not be checked here. TRBV12-2 is described as a pseudogene. The CDR3 length is 16 residues. The CDR3 is CASRRSPGQGTYEQYF. For the CDR3, the DNA is TGTGCAAGTCGCCGAAGTCCGGGACAGGGGACGTACGAGCAGTACTTC.

The V gene is TRBV19, the J gene TRBJ1-3; 7 nucleotides line up with TRBD1. Trimming at V came to 5 bases and at J to 1 base, leaving 8 bases not matched to a gene. Germline CDR1 LNHDA, CDR2 SQIVND (reference sequence). This CDR3 is 16 amino acids long. CDR3 nucleotides: TGTGCCAGTAGTCCCCGGACAGGATCGTCTGGAAACACCATATATTTT. Protein sequence: CASSPRTGSSGNTIYF.

This sequence joins TRBV28 and TRBJ1-4; D is unclear. The germline gives CDR1 MDHEN, CDR2 SYDVKM. This CDR3 region has 13 residues. V was shortened by 6 bases and J by 7 bases, with 12 bases between the two germline ends. The CDR3 reads CASSLGRGEKLFF. CDR3 DNA sequence: TGTGCCAGCAGCCTCGGACGGGGTGAAAAACTGTTTTTT.

The chain has TRBV29-1 and TRBJ2-7; D is unresolved. The CDR3 has 14 amino acids. Between the trimmed V and J ends, which lost 0 bases and 2 bases, there was a span of 11 bases. The V gene's germline CDR1 is SQVTM and CDR2 ANQGSEA. CDR3 nucleotide sequence: TGCAGCGTTGAAGATAGTGGCAGTCCCTACGAGCAGTACTTC. Its translation is CSVEDSGSPYEQYF.

V usage is TRBV27 and J usage is TRBJ2-3; 11 bases are shared with TRBD1. The CDR3 covers 18 residues. The V and J ends lost 3 bases and 2 bases, in that order; junction bases with no gene match: 10. Germline CDR1 and CDR2: MNHEY and SMNVEV (reference sequence). In nucleotides, the CDR3 is TGTGCCAGCAGTTTCATGGACAGGGGGCGTTTGGTCACAGATACGCAGTATTTT. It codes for CASSFMDRGRLVTDTQYF.

V and J are TRBV5-4 and TRBJ2-5; D is perhaps TRBD2 (6 bases). The CDR3 consists of 15 residues. V was cut by 6 bases and J by 9 bases, with 24 bases left in between. CDR1 is SGHNT, CDR2 YYREEE, per germline (reference sequence). The CDR3 DNA reads TGTGCCAGCACCCCAAGCCAGGGCATCGGGGGATCCCAGTACTTC. Amino acids: CASTPSQGIGGSQYF.

The chain employs TRBV19 and TRBJ1-4; TRBD1 is a possible D gene (5 bases). The CDR3 covers 13 residues. CDR1 and CDR2 (germline): LNHDA, SQIVND (reference sequence). The V and J ends lost 3 bases and 6 bases respectively, with 8 bases between them. The CDR3 DNA sequence: TGTGCCAGTAGTATCGACAGTGATGAAAAACTGTTTTTT. Translation gives CASSIDSDEKLFF.